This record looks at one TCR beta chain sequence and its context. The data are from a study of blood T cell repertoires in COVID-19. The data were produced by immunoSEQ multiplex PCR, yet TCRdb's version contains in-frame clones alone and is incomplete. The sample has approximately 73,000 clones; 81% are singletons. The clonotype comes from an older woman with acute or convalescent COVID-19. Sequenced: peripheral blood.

The CDR3 here is CASSDSGWTEAFF. Here the CDR3 DNA reads TGTGCCAGCAGTGATTCAGGGTGGACTGAAGCTTTCTTT. The chain joins TRBV25-1 to TRBJ1-1, with D possibly being TRBD1 (5 bases). The germline V and J ends were trimmed by 3 bases and 5 bases, with 10 bases remaining between them. The CDR3 is 13 residues long. Germline values: CDR1 MGHDK, CDR2 SYGVNS.